The rows below give T cell receptor beta chains drawn from one sample of a study of cytomegalovirus exposure and HLA in healthy donors. Assay: immunoSEQ multiplex PCR; the TCRdb copy retains only in-frame clones and omits some. The sample lists 150,000 or so clones; about 83% were seen once. The sequencing input was PBMCs. Receptor source: a man aged 35 to 55 in good health and CMV-seropositive. The CDR3 runs from the conserved cysteine through the conserved F or W. A D gene is named only where the DNA matches it firmly. Some rows have no size entry. The others give once, few or many, or a class for an expanded clone.

J	D	V	size	DNA	CDR3
TRBJ2-3	TRBD2	TRBV18	-	TGTGCCAGCTCACCGAACCCAGCGGGGCGCACAGATACGCAGTATTTT	CASSPNPAGRTDTQYF
TRBJ1-3	-	TRBV6-5	-	TGTGCCAGCAGGCCGACTAGGAACTCTGGAAACACCATATATTTT	CASRPTRNSGNTIYF
TRBJ1-4	TRBD1	TRBV18	-	TGTGCCAGCTCACCGAGAGAAGGGGGCAGGGAAAAACTGTTTTTT	CASSPREGGREKLFF
TRBJ2-2	-	TRBV21-1	-	TGTGCCAGCAGCAAAGATCTTACGAACACCGGGGAGCTGTTTTTT	CASSKDLTNTGELFF
TRBJ2-3	TRBD1	TRBV6-5	-	TGTGCCAGCAGACTTCAGGGGGCAGATACGCAGTATTTT	CASRLQGADTQYF
TRBJ2-7	-	TRBV10-2	-	TGCGCCAGCGACACGGAAGCTTCCTCCTACGAGCAGTACTTC	CASDTEASSYEQYF
TRBJ2-3	-	TRBV11-2	-	TGTGCCAGCACTCCGAGGCGGCGGGGTAGCACAGATACGCAGTATTTT	CASTPRRRGSTDTQYF
TRBJ2-1	TRBD2	TRBV18	few	TGTGCCAGCTCACCAAAGGCTAGCGGCAATGAGCAGTTCTTC	CASSPKASGNEQFF
TRBJ2-3	-	TRBV4-2	few	TGTGCCAGCAGCCAAATCCAAAAACAGGGCAGGGAATGGCCCGATACGCAGTATTTT	CASSQIQKQGREWPDTQYF
TRBJ2-1	-	TRBV5-1	-	TGCGCCAGCAGCTTGGGCTTCCGGGGGAGCTCCTACAATGAGCAGTTCTTC	CASSLGFRGSSYNEQFF
TRBJ2-1	TRBD1	TRBV5-6	once	TGTGCCAGCAGCTTTGGGGACAGAAATGAGCAGTTCTTC	CASSFGDRNEQFF
TRBJ2-7	TRBD1	TRBV7-6	-	TGTGCCAGCAGCCCAACTTCTCGACAGGGCATAATGGGCGAGCAGTACTTC	CASSPTSRQGIMGEQYF
TRBJ2-7	-	TRBV11-1	-	TGTGCCAGCAGCTTACGAGGCCACGAGCAGTACTTC	CASSLRGHEQYF
TRBJ1-3	-	TRBV28	once	TGTGCCAGCAGTCCTACAGGGACTGGAAACACCATATATTTT	CASSPTGTGNTIYF
TRBJ1-2	-	TRBV6-5	-	TGTGCCAGCACCTCCCAGGGATATGGCTACACCTTC	CASTSQGYGYTF
TRBJ2-5	-	TRBV6-1	-	TGTGCCAGCAGTGACCAGGGACTCGAAGAGACCCAGTACTTC	CASSDQGLEETQYF
TRBJ2-5	-	TRBV11-2	-	TGTGCCAGCAGATCAGACGGGGAGACCCAGTACTTC	CASRSDGETQYF
TRBJ2-1	-	TRBV7-9	-	TGTGCCAGCAGCCCAATCCCCGATAGCAATGAGCAGTTCTTC	CASSPIPDSNEQFF
TRBJ2-1	-	TRBV5-1	-	TGCGCCAGCAGCTTGACCACCGGGGCCTACAATGAGCAGTTCTTC	CASSLTTGAYNEQFF
TRBJ2-7	TRBD2	TRBV7-2	-	TGTGCCAGCAGCCCCCTAGCGGGAGGGTACTACGAGCAGTACTTC	CASSPLAGGYYEQYF
TRBJ2-5	-	TRBV12-5	-	TGTGCTAGTGGCTTTGGACCCGTCTGGGAGCAGTACTTC	CASGFGPVWEQYF
TRBJ2-3	-	TRBV25-1	-	TGTGCCAGCAGTGGAACAGGCACAGATACGCAGTATTTT	CASSGTGTDTQYF
TRBJ1-1	-	TRBV5-5	-	TGTGCCAGCAGCTTGTCATCGGGACTAGGAGCTTTCTTT	CASSLSSGLGAFF
TRBJ1-1	TRBD1	TRBV11-2	-	TGTGCCTCTGGGGGACAGGCCCTGAACACTGAAGCTTTCTTT	CASGGQALNTEAFF